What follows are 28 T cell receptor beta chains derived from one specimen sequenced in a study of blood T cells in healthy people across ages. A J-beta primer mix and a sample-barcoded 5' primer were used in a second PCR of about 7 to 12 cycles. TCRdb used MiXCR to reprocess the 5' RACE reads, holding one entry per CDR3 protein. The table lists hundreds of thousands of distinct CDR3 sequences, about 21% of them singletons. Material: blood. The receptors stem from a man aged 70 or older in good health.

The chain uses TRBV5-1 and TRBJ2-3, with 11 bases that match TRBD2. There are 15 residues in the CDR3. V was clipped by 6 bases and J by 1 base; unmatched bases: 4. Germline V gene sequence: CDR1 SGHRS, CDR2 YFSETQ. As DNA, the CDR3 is TGCGCCAGCACCGTACTAGCGGGGGGCACAGATACGCAGTATTTT. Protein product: CASTVLAGGTDTQYF.

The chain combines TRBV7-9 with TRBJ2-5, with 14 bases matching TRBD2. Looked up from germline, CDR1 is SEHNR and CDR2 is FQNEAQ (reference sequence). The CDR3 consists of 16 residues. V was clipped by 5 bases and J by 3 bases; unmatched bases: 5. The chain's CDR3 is CASSPGTSGRKETQYF. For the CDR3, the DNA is TGTGCCAGCAGCCCCGGGACTAGCGGGAGAAAAGAGACCCAGTACTTC.

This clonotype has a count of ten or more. CDR3 nucleotide sequence: TGTGCCAGCAGTTATCCCCCTGCTCATCGCACTGAAGCTTTCTTT. This gives the protein CASSYPPAHRTEAFF. The chain links TRBV6-2 or TRBV6-3 to TRBJ1-1, with no clear D. Trimming left V 3 bases short and J 4 bases short, with 15 bases between. The CDR3 has 15 residues. The germline CDR1 and CDR2 sequences are MNHEY and SVGEGT.

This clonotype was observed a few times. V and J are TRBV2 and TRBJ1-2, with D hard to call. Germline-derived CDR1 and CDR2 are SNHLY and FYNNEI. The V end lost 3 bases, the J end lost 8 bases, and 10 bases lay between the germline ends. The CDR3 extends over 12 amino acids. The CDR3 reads CASSDSRRGYTF. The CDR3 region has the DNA TGTGCCAGCAGTGATTCCAGGAGGGGCTACACCTTC.

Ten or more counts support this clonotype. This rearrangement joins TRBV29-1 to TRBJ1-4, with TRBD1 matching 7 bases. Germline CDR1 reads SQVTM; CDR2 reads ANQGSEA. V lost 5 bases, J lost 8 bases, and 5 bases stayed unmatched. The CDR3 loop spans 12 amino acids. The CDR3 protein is CSVRQGGEKLFF. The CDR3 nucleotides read TGCAGCGTTAGACAGGGTGGCGAAAAACTGTTTTTT.

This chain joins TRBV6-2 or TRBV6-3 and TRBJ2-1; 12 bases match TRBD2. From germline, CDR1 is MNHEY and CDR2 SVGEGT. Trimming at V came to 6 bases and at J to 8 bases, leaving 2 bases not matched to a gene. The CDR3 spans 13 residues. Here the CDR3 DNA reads TGTGCCAGCAGATCTAGCGGGAGGGATGAGCAGTTCTTC. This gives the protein CASRSSGRDEQFF.

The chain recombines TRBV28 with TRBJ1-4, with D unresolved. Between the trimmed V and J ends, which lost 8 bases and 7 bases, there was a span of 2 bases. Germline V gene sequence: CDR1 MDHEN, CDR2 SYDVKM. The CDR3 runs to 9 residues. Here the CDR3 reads CASGEKLFF. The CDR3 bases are TGTGCCAGCGGTGAAAAACTGTTTTTT.

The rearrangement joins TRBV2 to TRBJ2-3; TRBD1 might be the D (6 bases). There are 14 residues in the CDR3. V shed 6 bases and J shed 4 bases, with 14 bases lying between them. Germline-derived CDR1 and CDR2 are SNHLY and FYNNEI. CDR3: CASRTGLSADTQYF. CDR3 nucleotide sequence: TGTGCCAGCAGAACAGGGTTGAGCGCAGATACGCAGTATTTT.

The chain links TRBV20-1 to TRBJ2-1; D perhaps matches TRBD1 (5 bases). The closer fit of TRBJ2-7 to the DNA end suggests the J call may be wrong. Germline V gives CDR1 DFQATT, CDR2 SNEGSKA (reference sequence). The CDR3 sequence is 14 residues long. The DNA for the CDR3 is TGCAGTGCTAGTGAACAGACAGCCACCTACGAGCAGTACTTC. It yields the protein CSASEQTATYEQYF.

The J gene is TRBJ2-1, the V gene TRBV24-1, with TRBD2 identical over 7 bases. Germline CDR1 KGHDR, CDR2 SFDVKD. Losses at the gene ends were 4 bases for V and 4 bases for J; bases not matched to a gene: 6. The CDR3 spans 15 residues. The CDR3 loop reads CATSDGGRRYNEQFF. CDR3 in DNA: TGTGCCACCAGTGACGGCGGGAGAAGGTACAATGAGCAGTTCTTC.

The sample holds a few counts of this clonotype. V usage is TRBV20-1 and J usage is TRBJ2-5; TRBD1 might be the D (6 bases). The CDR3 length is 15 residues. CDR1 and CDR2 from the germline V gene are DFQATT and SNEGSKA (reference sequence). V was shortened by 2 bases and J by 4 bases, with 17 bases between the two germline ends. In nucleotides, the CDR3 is TGCAGTGCTAGACGCTCTGGACAGTTTGGAGAGACCCAGTACTTC. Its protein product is CSARRSGQFGETQYF.

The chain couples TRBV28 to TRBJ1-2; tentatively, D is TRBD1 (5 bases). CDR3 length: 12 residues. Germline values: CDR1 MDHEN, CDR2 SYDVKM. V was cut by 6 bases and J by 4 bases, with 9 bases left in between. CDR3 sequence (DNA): TGTGCCAGCAGCACAGGCCGCTATGGCTACACCTTC. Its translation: CASSTGRYGYTF.

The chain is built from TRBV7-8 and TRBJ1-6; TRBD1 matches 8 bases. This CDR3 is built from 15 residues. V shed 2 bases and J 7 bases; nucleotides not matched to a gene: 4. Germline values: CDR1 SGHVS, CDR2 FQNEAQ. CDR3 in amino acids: CASSLRTGSNSPLHF. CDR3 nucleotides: TGTGCCAGCAGCTTAAGGACAGGGTCCAATTCACCCCTCCACTTT.

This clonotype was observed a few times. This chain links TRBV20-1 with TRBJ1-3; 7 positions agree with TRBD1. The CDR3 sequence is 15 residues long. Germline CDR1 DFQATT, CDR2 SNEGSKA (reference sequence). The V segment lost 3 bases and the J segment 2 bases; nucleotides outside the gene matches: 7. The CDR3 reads CSARVGQKTGNTIYF. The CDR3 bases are TGCAGTGCTAGGGTGGGACAGAAAACTGGAAACACCATATATTTT.

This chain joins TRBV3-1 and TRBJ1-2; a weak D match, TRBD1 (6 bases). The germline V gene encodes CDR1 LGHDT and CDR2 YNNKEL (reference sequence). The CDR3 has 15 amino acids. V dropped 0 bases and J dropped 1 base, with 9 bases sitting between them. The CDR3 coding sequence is TGTGCCAGCAGCCAAGACGGACAGTTTAACTATGGCTACACCTTC. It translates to CASSQDGQFNYGYTF.

CDR3 coding DNA: TGTGCCAGCAGTGAGGTGCGGGGGAGTCAGCCCCAGCATTTT. It is translated as CASSEVRGSQPQHF. The gene calls are TRBV2 and TRBJ1-5; TRBD1 might be the D (5 bases). V gave up 3 bases and J gave up 6 bases, with 12 bases separating them. CDR3 length: 14 amino acids. In germline, CDR1 is SNHLY, CDR2 FYNNEI.

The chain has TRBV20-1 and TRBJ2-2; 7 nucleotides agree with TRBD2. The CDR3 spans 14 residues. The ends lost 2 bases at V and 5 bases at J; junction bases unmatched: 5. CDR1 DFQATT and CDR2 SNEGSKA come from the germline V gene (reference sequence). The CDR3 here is CSARRDYRTGELFF. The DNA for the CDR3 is TGCAGTGCTAGAAGGGACTACCGGACCGGGGAGCTGTTTTTT.

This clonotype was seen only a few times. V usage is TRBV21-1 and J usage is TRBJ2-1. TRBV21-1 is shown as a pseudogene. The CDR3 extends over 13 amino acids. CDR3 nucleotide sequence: TGTGCCAGCAGCAATAGAAGCAACAATGAGCAGTTCTTC. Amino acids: CASSNRSNNEQFF.

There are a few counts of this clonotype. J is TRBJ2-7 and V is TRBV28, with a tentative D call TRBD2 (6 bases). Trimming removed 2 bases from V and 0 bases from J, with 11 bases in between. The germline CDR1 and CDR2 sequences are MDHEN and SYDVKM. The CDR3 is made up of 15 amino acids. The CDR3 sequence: CASSLGGKRSYEQYF. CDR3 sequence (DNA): TGTGCCAGCAGTTTAGGGGGGAAGCGCTCCTACGAGCAGTACTTC.

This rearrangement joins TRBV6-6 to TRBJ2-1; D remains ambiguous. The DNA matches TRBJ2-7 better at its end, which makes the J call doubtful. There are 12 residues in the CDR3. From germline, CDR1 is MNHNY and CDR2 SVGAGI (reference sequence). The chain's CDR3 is CASSWAAGEQYF. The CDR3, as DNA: TGTGCCAGCAGTTGGGCAGCTGGCGAGCAGTACTTC.

CDR3 DNA: TGTGCCATCAGTGAGCAGCGGAGAGACTACAATGAGCAGTTCTTC. Amino acids: CAISEQRRDYNEQFF. The chain couples TRBV10-3 to TRBJ2-1; maybe TRBD2 (5 bases). The V end was cut by 2 bases, the J end by 3 bases, with 11 bases between. The germline gives CDR1 ENHRY, CDR2 SYGVKD. CDR3 size: 15 residues.

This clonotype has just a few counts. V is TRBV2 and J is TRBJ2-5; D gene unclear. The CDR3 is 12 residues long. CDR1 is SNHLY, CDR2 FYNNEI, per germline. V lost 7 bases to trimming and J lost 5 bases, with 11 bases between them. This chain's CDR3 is CASNRFLETQYF. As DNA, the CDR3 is TGTGCCAGCAACCGTTTCCTGGAGACCCAGTACTTC.

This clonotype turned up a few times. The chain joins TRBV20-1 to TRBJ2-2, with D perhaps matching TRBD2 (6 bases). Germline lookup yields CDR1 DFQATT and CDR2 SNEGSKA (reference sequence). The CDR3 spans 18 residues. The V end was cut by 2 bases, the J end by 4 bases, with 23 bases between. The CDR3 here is CSARLQTRVPLSTGELFF. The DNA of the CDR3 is TGCAGTGCTAGACTACAGACTAGGGTTCCCCTGAGCACCGGGGAGCTGTTTTTT.

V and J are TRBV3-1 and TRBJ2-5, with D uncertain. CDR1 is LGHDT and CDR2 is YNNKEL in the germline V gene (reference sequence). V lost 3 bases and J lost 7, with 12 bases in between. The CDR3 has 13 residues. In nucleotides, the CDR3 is TGTGCCAGCAGCCAGCTGACCGATGGGACCCAGTACTTC. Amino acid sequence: CASSQLTDGTQYF.

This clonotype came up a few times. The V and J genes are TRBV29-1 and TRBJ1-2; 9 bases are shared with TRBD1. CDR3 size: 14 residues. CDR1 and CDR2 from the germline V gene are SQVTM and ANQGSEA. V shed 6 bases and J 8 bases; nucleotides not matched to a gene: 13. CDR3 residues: CSVFEGQGIKGYTF. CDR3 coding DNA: TGCAGCGTCTTCGAAGGACAGGGGATAAAAGGCTACACCTTC.

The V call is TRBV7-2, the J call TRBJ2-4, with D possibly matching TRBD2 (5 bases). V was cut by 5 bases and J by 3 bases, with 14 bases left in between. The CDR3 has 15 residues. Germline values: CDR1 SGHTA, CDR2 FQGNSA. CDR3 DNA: TGTGCCAGCAGCGGGCGCGGGCAGCTCAAAAACATTCAGTACTTC. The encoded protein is CASSGRGQLKNIQYF.

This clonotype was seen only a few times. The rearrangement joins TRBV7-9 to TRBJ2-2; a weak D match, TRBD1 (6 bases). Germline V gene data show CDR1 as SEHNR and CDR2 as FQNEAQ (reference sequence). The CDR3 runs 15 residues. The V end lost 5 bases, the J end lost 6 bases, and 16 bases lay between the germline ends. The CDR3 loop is CASSKEGTLPGELFF. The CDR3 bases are TGTGCCAGCAGCAAAGAAGGGACACTTCCCGGGGAGCTGTTTTTT.

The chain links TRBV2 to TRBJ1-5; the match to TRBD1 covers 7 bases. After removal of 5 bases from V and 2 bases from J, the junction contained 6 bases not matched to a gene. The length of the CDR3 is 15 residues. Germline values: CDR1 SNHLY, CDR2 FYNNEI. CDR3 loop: CASSPYDRGNQPQHF. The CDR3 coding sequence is TGTGCCAGCAGTCCATACGACAGGGGCAATCAGCCCCAGCATTTT.